This T cell receptor (beta chain) is from a study of cytomegalovirus exposure and HLA in healthy donors. Background on the study: The approximately 710 first-cohort repertoires and the approximately 110 validation repertoires shared the same platform, a later analysis reported. Study-wide results and caveats: TCR beta chains numbering 164 were designated cytomegalovirus-associated. Cytomegalovirus status, reportedly, was diagnosed with high specificity and sensitivity by the classifier.

This clone was observed once. Its antigen is as yet unknown. Trimming removed 4 bases from V and 5 bases from J, with 15 bases in between. Germline-derived CDR1 and CDR2 are SGHTA and FQGTGA. The CDR3 loop spans 15 amino acids. Clones were read by immunoSEQ multiplex PCR, and TCRdb kept only the in-frame ones, dropping some. The table has around 98,000 clones, more than 85% seen once; the top ten hold under 6.5%. Donors were drawn from the approximately 130-subject validation cohort, separate from the roughly 700-subject first cohort. The V call is TRBV7-3, the J call TRBJ2-1, with D possibly matching TRBD2 (6 bases). Sample: PBMCs. The receptor was isolated from a man younger than 35 in good health and CMV-seropositive. This chain's CDR3 is CASSSRGGNNNEQFF. The CDR3 DNA reads as TGTGCCAGCAGCTCAAGGGGCGGGAACAACAATGAGCAGTTCTTC.